This T cell receptor beta chain was sequenced in a study of post-analysis software for immune sequencing data. CDR1 MRHNA and CDR2 SNTAGT come from the germline V gene. This CDR3 has 19 amino acids. V lost 6 bases, J lost 0 bases, and 12 bases stayed unmatched. Built from TCR beta cDNA, the libraries had unique molecular identifiers in them. TCRdb ran MiXCR on the PCR reads and lists one entry per CDR3 protein. Among approximately 150,000 distinct CDR3 sequences listed, 30% were seen once. Worth noting for this clonotype: The target antigen is unknown.

Study results and caveats: There were five or six TRBV segments more frequent in patients than controls, and TRBV5-6, TRBV5-1 and TRBV20-1 were among them.

This clonotype was sampled from a girl aged 10-17 years with multiple sclerosis. The material sequenced was blood. The chain couples TRBV6-4 to TRBJ2-1; 12 nucleotides agree with TRBD2. As DNA, the CDR3 is TGTGCCAGCAGCCCTCTAGCGGGGGGGGGGACCAGCTCCTACAATGAGCAGTTCTTC. Its translation is CASSPLAGGGTSSYNEQFF.